Presented here are 26 T cell receptor beta chains from one specimen sequenced in a study of OX40 agonist ivuxolimab in advanced cancers. Profiled with immunoSEQ multiplex PCR; TCRdb holds only in-frame clones, not every one. Here the sample spans about 91,000 clones, 70% to 90% being singletons. The sample in question was CD4+ or CD8+ T cells sorted from blood, obtained in a trial of the OX40 agonist ivuxolimab. Source of these receptors: an adult with an advanced solid tumor such as melanoma, head and neck, liver or kidney cancer.

The chain joins TRBV5-4 to TRBJ2-3, with D perhaps being TRBD1 or TRBD2 (5 bases each). This CDR3 is built from 16 residues. Deletions cut 0 bases from V and 6 bases from J, with 17 bases between. Germline assignment: CDR1 SGHNT and CDR2 YYREEE (reference sequence). CDR3: CASSLAGATALDTQYF. In nucleotides, the CDR3 is TGTGCCAGCAGCTTGGCCGGGGCCACAGCACTGGATACGCAGTATTTT.

The genes are TRBV11-2 and TRBJ1-2; 9 bases align to TRBD1. The CDR3 spans 14 residues. Per the germline V gene, CDR1 is SGHAT and CDR2 is FQNNGV. J was trimmed by 4 bases and V by 3 bases; bases with no gene match: 3. CDR3 in DNA: TGTGCCAGCAGCTTGGGACAGGGAGGCTATGGCTACACCTTC. Translating gives CASSLGQGGYGYTF.

Only a few counts were recorded for this clone. No conserved phenylalanine or tryptophan ends this CDR3, so it is likely a read error. The CDR3: CASSFYNSPLHL. The CDR3 bases are TGTGCCAGCAGTTTCTATAATTCACCCCTCCACCTT. The chain links TRBV6-1 to TRBJ1-6; D unclear. The V end lost 5 bases, the J end lost 3 bases, and 2 bases lay between the germline ends. The germline gives CDR1 MNHNS, CDR2 SASEGT. The CDR3 spans 12 residues.

V is TRBV9 and J is TRBJ1-5, with D unresolved. Trimming cost V 0 bases and J 6 bases, with 4 bases left between them. Germline CDR1 is SGDLS and CDR2 is YYNGEE. The CDR3 spans 12 residues. The CDR3 DNA reads as TGTGCCAGCAGCGTAGCTACTCAGCCCCAGCATTTT. Translation gives CASSVATQPQHF. Full variable domain (missing parts from reference TRBV9 and TRBJ1-5): DSGVTQTPKHLITATGQRVTLRCSPRSGDLSVYWYQQSLDQGLQFLIQYYNGEERAKGNILERFSAQQFPDLHSELNLSSLELGDSALYFCASSVATQPQHFGDGTRLSIL.

The J gene is TRBJ2-5, the V gene TRBV2; D unresolved. CDR3 size: 13 residues. Germline CDR1 is SNHLY and CDR2 is FYNNEI. The germline V and J ends were trimmed by 2 bases and 2 bases, with 6 bases remaining between them. CDR3 DNA sequence: TGTGCCAGCAGTGAAAATGGACAAGAGACCCAGTACTTC. As protein: CASSENGQETQYF.

This chain links TRBV6-1 with TRBJ2-3; perhaps TRBD2 as D (7 bases). This CDR3 region has 12 residues. V was pared by 7 bases and J by 5 bases, with 10 bases between. Germline V gene lookup returns CDR1 MNHNS and CDR2 SASEGT. The CDR3 DNA is TGTGCCAGCAAAAGGGGGGGAGATACGCAGTATTTT. This gives the protein CASKRGGDTQYF.

V is TRBV6-5 and J is TRBJ2-7; 8 nucleotides align to TRBD1. This CDR3 contains 14 residues. Germline lookup yields CDR1 MNHEY and CDR2 SVGAGI. J was trimmed by 2 bases and V by 6 bases; bases with no gene match: 6. This CDR3 reads CASSPGQETYEQYF. The DNA for the CDR3 is TGTGCCAGCAGCCCGGGACAGGAGACCTACGAGCAGTACTTC.

This chain joins TRBV18 and TRBJ2-5; 7 bases line up with TRBD2. The V gene end was trimmed by 6 bases and the J gene end by 0 bases; junction bases not matched to a gene: 4. Germline CDR1 KGHSH, CDR2 LQKENI. The CDR3 extends over 14 amino acids. CDR3: CASSLAADQETQYF. DNA of the CDR3: TGTGCCAGCTCCCTAGCGGCGGACCAAGAGACCCAGTACTTC. Full variable domain (outside the CDR3, taken from reference TRBV18 and TRBJ2-5): NAGVMQNPRHLVRRRGQEARLRCSPMKGHSHVYWYRQLPEEGLKFMVYLQKENIIDESGMPKERFSAEFPKEGPSILRIQQVVRGDSAAYFCASSLAADQETQYFGPGTRLLVL.

The chain recombines TRBV5-5 with TRBJ2-1; possible D gene TRBD2, 7 bases. V was cut by 0 bases and J by 6 bases, with 13 bases left in between. This CDR3 has 15 residues. Germline V gene lookup returns CDR1 SGHKS and CDR2 YYEKEE (reference sequence). The CDR3 DNA reads TGTGCCAGCAGCTTGGATGGGGGGGCCTTCAATGAGCAGTTCTTC. This gives the protein CASSLDGGAFNEQFF.

This clone has a single count. The V gene is TRBV5-1, the J gene TRBJ2-7; a weak D match, TRBD2 (5 bases). CDR3 length: 16 amino acids. Germline V gene sequence: CDR1 SGHRS, CDR2 YFSETQ. The germline V and J ends were trimmed by 4 bases and 6 bases, with 23 bases remaining between them. The CDR3 DNA reads as TGCGCCAGCAGCATTGGGATAGGCGAGGGAATTCGCGAGCAGTACTTC. It yields the protein CASSIGIGEGIREQYF.

The chain uses TRBV7-2 and TRBJ2-3; D is tentatively TRBD1 or TRBD2 (6 bases each). CDR3 length equals 17 residues. Germline V lookup: CDR1 SGHTA, CDR2 FQGNSA. V lost 1 base, J lost 1 base, and 15 bases lay in between. The chain's CDR3 is CASSLVMGGAGTDTQYF. The CDR3 DNA reads as TGTGCCAGCAGCTTAGTAATGGGGGGCGCAGGCACAGATACGCAGTATTTT.

The rearrangement joins TRBV6-6 to TRBJ2-3, with no clear D. This CDR3 spans 13 amino acids. The germline V gene has CDR1 MNHNY and CDR2 SVGAGI (reference sequence). V dropped 7 bases and J dropped 1 base, with 9 bases sitting between them. CDR3 sequence reads: CASKPGRTDTQYF. Written as DNA, the CDR3 is TGTGCCAGCAAGCCGGGCCGCACAGATACGCAGTATTTT.

This rearrangement joins TRBV7-2 to TRBJ2-6, with D perhaps TRBD1 (6 bases). The CDR3 sequence is 17 residues long. Germline CDR1 SGHTA, CDR2 FQGNSA. Trimming took off 4 bases at V and 2 bases at J, with 15 bases between the two ends. CDR3 region: CASSSRTGQAGANVLTF. DNA of the CDR3: TGTGCCAGCAGCTCCCGCACAGGGCAGGCTGGGGCCAACGTCCTGACTTTC.

This sequence joins TRBV9 and TRBJ2-3; D is perhaps TRBD1 or TRBD2 (5 bases each). The CDR3 loop spans 14 amino acids. With 5 bases removed from V and 3 bases from J, the gap between germline ends came to 13 bases. The germline V gene encodes CDR1 SGDLS and CDR2 YYNGEE. The CDR3 spells CASRRGGETDTQYF. Here the CDR3 DNA reads TGTGCCAGCAGGAGGGGTGGGGAAACAGATACGCAGTATTTT. Full variable domain (outside the CDR3, taken from reference TRBV9 and TRBJ2-3): DSGVTQTPKHLITATGQRVTLRCSPRSGDLSVYWYQQSLDQGLQFLIQYYNGEERAKGNILERFSAQQFPDLHSELNLSSLELGDSALYFCASRRGGETDTQYFGPGTRLTVL.

CDR3 bases: TGTGCCACCAGACTAGCGGGGGTCACAGATACGCAGTATTTT. Translated, it gives CATRLAGVTDTQYF. The chain joins TRBV6-1 to TRBJ2-3; 12 bases fit TRBD2. Germline CDR1 and CDR2: MNHNS and SASEGT. The CDR3 contains 14 residues. V dropped 10 bases and J dropped 2; count of bases not matched to a gene: 4.

This clone appeared a single time. V gene TRBV9 combines with J gene TRBJ2-1, with D possibly being TRBD2 (7 bases). This CDR3 comprises 16 residues. CDR1 is SGDLS and CDR2 is YYNGEE in the germline V gene. Trimming stripped 2 bases from V and 0 bases from J, with 12 bases between. CDR3 bases: TGTGCCAGCAGCGTGGGGGGGCAGGTCTCCTACAATGAGCAGTTCTTC. It encodes CASSVGGQVSYNEQFF. Drawing the rest from reference TRBV9 and TRBJ2-1, the complete variable domain is DSGVTQTPKHLITATGQRVTLRCSPRSGDLSVYWYQQSLDQGLQFLIQYYNGEERAKGNILERFSAQQFPDLHSELNLSSLELGDSALYFCASSVGGQVSYNEQFFGPGTRLTVL.

This clone was seen once. V usage is TRBV7-3 and J usage is TRBJ2-2; TRBD2 agrees at 8 bases. Germline V gene data show CDR1 as SGHTA and CDR2 as FQGTGA. Trimming removed 0 bases from V and 2 bases from J; junction bases left unmatched: 2. CDR3 length equals 16 residues. The CDR3 here is CASSLTAGGNTGELFF. CDR3 bases: TGTGCCAGCAGCTTAACTGCGGGGGGCAACACCGGGGAGCTGTTTTTT.

The J gene is TRBJ1-2, the V gene TRBV27; 7 bases fit TRBD1. V gave up 4 bases and J gave up 4 bases; unmatched junction bases: 6. The V gene's germline CDR1 is MNHEY and CDR2 SMNVEV (reference sequence). The CDR3 is 14 residues long. DNA of the CDR3: TGTGCCAGCAGTTCAAACAGGGGCGGCTATGGCTACACCTTC. Translation: CASSSNRGGYGYTF.

The rearrangement joins TRBV5-1 to TRBJ2-3; D call uncertain. The length of the CDR3 is 14 residues. Germline values: CDR1 SGHRS, CDR2 YFSETQ. Trimming cost V 3 bases and J 8 bases, with 16 bases left between them. This CDR3 is CASSSQSYLGTQYF. The CDR3, as DNA: TGCGCCAGCAGCTCTCAGTCTTATCTGGGTACGCAGTATTTT.

The chain recombines TRBV18 with TRBJ2-7, with 7 bases matching TRBD1. The CDR3 length is 13 residues. V was clipped by 5 bases and J by 3 bases; unmatched bases: 4. Germline values: CDR1 KGHSH, CDR2 LQKENI. The CDR3 reads CASSNGQDYEQYF. CDR3 DNA sequence: TGTGCCAGCTCAAACGGACAGGACTACGAGCAGTACTTC.

V gene TRBV9 combines with J gene TRBJ2-5, with TRBD2 matching 9 bases. V lost 4 bases and J lost 4; bases outside the gene matches: 11. This CDR3 region has 16 residues. Germline V gives CDR1 SGDLS, CDR2 YYNGEE. Here the CDR3 DNA reads TGTGCCAGCAGCCCGACGGCGGGGGGGCGGGGAGAGACCCAGTACTTC. It translates to CASSPTAGGRGETQYF.

The chain employs TRBV6-5 and TRBJ2-7; D may be TRBD1 (5 bases). The CDR3 is 14 residues long. The V gene lost 4 bases and the J gene lost 3 bases, with 13 bases spanning the gap. Germline V CDR1 and CDR2: MNHEY, SVGAGI. The CDR3 DNA reads as TGTGCCAGCAGTTTGGGCAGGGCTTACTACGAGCAGTACTTC. It translates to CASSLGRAYYEQYF.

The chain carries TRBV9 and TRBJ1-3, with 9 bases that match TRBD1. The CDR3 is 18 residues long. V shed 4 bases, J shed 5 bases, and the junction held 16 bases outside the gene matches. Per germline, CDR1 SGDLS and CDR2 YYNGEE. The CDR3 reads CASSFRDREPAGRNTIYF. Here the CDR3 DNA reads TGTGCCAGCAGCTTCCGGGACAGGGAACCCGCGGGGCGAAACACCATATATTTT. Supplemented by reference TRBV9 and TRBJ1-3, the full variable domain reads DSGVTQTPKHLITATGQRVTLRCSPRSGDLSVYWYQQSLDQGLQFLIQYYNGEERAKGNILERFSAQQFPDLHSELNLSSLELGDSALYFCASSFRDREPAGRNTIYFGEGSWLTVV.

For the CDR3, the DNA is TGTGCCAGCAGCTCCTGGACGGGACCAAGTGACACTGAAGCTTTCTTT. The encoded protein is CASSSWTGPSDTEAFF. The chain carries TRBV7-9 and TRBJ1-1, with D perhaps TRBD1 (5 bases). The CDR3 is 16 amino acids. V was cut by 4 bases and J by 3 bases, with 18 bases left in between. CDR1 is SEHNR and CDR2 is FQNEAQ in the germline V gene (reference sequence).

This clone was counted between two and nine times. The CDR3 spells CASSPMRIPNAGYGYTF. CDR3 in DNA: TGTGCCAGCAGTCCCATGAGGATCCCCAATGCGGGCTATGGCTACACCTTC. This rearrangement joins TRBV7-8 to TRBJ1-2; D is unclear. CDR1 is SGHVS and CDR2 is FQNEAQ in the germline V gene. V lost 6 bases, J lost 4 bases, and 24 bases lay in between. The CDR3 is 17 residues long. Supplemented by reference TRBV7-8 and TRBJ1-2, the full variable domain reads GAGVSQSPRYKVAKRGQDVALRCDPISGHVSLFWYQQALGQGPEFLTYFQNEAQLDKSGLPSDRFFAERPEGSVSTLKIQRTQQEDSAVYLCASSPMRIPNAGYGYTFGSGTRLTVV.

The chain has TRBV9 and TRBJ2-6; no clear D. The germline V gene has CDR1 SGDLS and CDR2 YYNGEE. V was shortened by 0 bases and J by 0 bases, with 13 bases between the two germline ends. This CDR3 region has 18 residues. The CDR3 DNA follows: TGTGCCAGCAGCGTAGGGCTAGGCTACCTCTCTGGGGCCAACGTCCTGACTTTC. Its translation is CASSVGLGYLSGANVLTF.